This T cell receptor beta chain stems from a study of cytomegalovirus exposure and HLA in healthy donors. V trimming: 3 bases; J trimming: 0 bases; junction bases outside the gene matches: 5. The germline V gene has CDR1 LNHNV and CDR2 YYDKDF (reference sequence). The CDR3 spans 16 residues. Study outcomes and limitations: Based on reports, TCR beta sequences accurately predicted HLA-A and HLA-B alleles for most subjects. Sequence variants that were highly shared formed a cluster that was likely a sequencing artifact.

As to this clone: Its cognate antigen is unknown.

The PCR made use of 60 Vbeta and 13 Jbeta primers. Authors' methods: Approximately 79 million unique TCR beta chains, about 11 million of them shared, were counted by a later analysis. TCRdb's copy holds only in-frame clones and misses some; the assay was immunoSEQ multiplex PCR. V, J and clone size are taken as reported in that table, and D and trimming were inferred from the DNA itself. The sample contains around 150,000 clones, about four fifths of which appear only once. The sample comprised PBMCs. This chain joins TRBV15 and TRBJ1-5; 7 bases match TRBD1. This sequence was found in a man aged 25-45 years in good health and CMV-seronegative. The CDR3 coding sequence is TGTGCCACCAGCAGGGGTGGGACAGATAGCAATCAGCCCCAGCATTTT. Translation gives CATSRGGTDSNQPQHF.